The text below deals with one T cell receptor (beta chain). The antigen remains unidentified. TCRB was sequenced at Survey level resolution. Only in-frame clones appear in the TCRdb table, and some are missing; sequencing was by immunoSEQ multiplex PCR. The sample shows over 6,000 clones, 82% of them seen only once. The sample belongs to a study of follicular helper T cells after annual influenza vaccination. Turning to the study itself: Some donors were sampled over the 2013-2014, 2014-2015 and 2015-2016 vaccinations. Notes on the study in general: Day 7 ICOS+CD38+ clones later appeared mostly in ICOS-CD38- cTfh. Just 10-20% of cells analyzed had recovered productive TCRB sequences.

This CDR3 spans 16 amino acids. Germline trimming cut 5 bases from V and 1 base from J; bases unmatched to any gene: 6. Germline lookup yields CDR1 SGHDN and CDR2 FVKESK. Time point denoted: 2015-2016 season, 7 days after influenza vaccination. Here the sequenced sample was CXCR5- memory CD4+ T cells sorted from blood, taken 7 days after influenza vaccination. The V call is TRBV14, the J call TRBJ1-1; 11 nucleotides line up with TRBD1. The sequence came from an adult who received the influenza vaccine. CDR3 protein: CASSLDRGQRNTEAFF. CDR3 nucleotides: TGTGCCAGCAGCTTGGACAGGGGGCAACGGAACACTGAAGCTTTCTTT. The variable domain in full, completed from reference TRBV14 and TRBJ1-1, reads EAGVTQFPSHSVIEKGQTVTLRCDPISGHDNLYWYRRVMGKEIKFLLHFVKESKQDESGMPNNRFLAERTGGTYSTLKVQPAELEDSGVYFCASSLDRGQRNTEAFFGQGTRLTVV.